Below are 17 T cell receptor beta chains sequenced from a single sample in a study of regulatory T cells in long-lasting Graves disease. Time point: newly diagnosed GD, antithyroid drugs for less than 3 months. From PBMCs, RNA was extracted and then used to make the TCR library. Investigators prepared the TCR beta libraries by applying iRepertoire HTBI primers and Arm-PCR of CDR3 regions. TCRdb processed the multiplex PCR reads anew with MiXCR; each CDR3 protein has one entry. The repertoire consists of roughly 560,000 distinct CDR3 sequences, with more than 10% occurring once and the leading ten covering approximately 9.6%. The same specimen was also included in a second study, on T cells in Graves' hyperthyroidism and ophthalmopathy.

The specimen was peripheral blood mononuclear cells (PBMCs), collected at new diagnosis, from a patient treated with antithyroid drugs. The source of these receptors is a woman in her twenties or thirties with Graves disease.

This clonotype was seen many times. The J gene is TRBJ1-4, the V gene TRBV28, with a weak D call TRBD1 (6 bases). Germline-derived CDR1 and CDR2 are MDHEN and SYDVKM. V dropped 4 bases and J dropped 4 bases, with 16 bases sitting between them. This CDR3 is built from 16 residues. The CDR3 DNA reads as TGTGCCAGCAGTTCCCCCGGACAGAGGAGTAATGAAAAACTGTTTTTT. Its translation: CASSSPGQRSNEKLFF.

Many counts were recorded for this clonotype. This sequence joins TRBV2 and TRBJ2-2; TRBD2 aligns across 9 bases. There are 15 residues in the CDR3. The ends lost 6 bases at V and 5 bases at J; junction bases unmatched: 7. The germline V gene encodes CDR1 SNHLY and CDR2 FYNNEI. The CDR3 reads CASRGGLARTGELFF. The CDR3 DNA is TGTGCCAGCAGGGGGGGACTAGCTAGGACCGGGGAGCTGTTTTTT.

About this clonotype itself: A much larger clone lies a single base off, so this may be a read error. The chain uses TRBV19 and TRBJ2-5, with 8 bases aligning to TRBD2. The CDR3 runs 16 residues. Looked up from germline, CDR1 is LNHDA and CDR2 is SQIVND (reference sequence). CDR3 protein: CASTPPAGADVNQQLF. In DNA, the CDR3 is TGTGCCAGTACTCCCCCAGCGGGAGCGGACGTGAATCAGCAGCTCTTC.

Remarks on this clonotype: As the CDR3 is not closed by the conserved phenylalanine or tryptophan, this likely results from a read error. The chain employs TRBV6-1 and TRBJ2-5, with D perhaps TRBD1 (6 bases). V lost 6 bases and J 4 bases, leaving 18 bases between the germline ends. Germline lookup yields CDR1 MNHNS and CDR2 SASEGT. CDR3 length: 15 amino acids. Here the CDR3 reads CASSWTEGSGETQYC. The DNA for the CDR3 is TGTGCCAGCAGCTGGACAGAGGGGAGTGGAGAGACCCAGTACTGC.

This sequence joins TRBV19 and TRBJ2-5, with D maybe TRBD1 (6 bases). V lost 4 bases to trimming and J lost 1 base, with 10 bases between them. This CDR3 spans 14 amino acids. CDR1 is LNHDA and CDR2 is SQIVND in the germline V gene (reference sequence). DNA of the CDR3: TGTGCCAGTAGTAAAAGACAGGCCCAAGAGACCCAGTACTTC. Translating it yields CASSKRQAQETQYF.

The V gene is TRBV15, the J gene TRBJ2-7; TRBD1 matches 7 bases. Germline CDR1 is LNHNV and CDR2 is YYDKDF (reference sequence). Germline trimming cut 4 bases from V and 2 bases from J; bases unmatched to any gene: 5. The CDR3 consists of 14 residues. The CDR3 bases are TGTGCCACCAGCATTGGGACAGACGCCTACGAGCAGTACTTC. Amino acid sequence: CATSIGTDAYEQYF.

This chain links TRBV7-9 with TRBJ2-7, with 8 bases fitting TRBD2. Germline V lookup: CDR1 SEHNR, CDR2 FQNEAQ (reference sequence). V was pared by 3 bases and J by 4 bases, with 2 bases of the junction left unmatched. The CDR3 runs to 13 residues. The CDR3 is CASSFSGAYEQYF. CDR3 DNA sequence: TGTGCCAGCAGCTTTAGCGGGGCGTACGAGCAGTACTTC. The entire variable domain, with the rest obtained from reference TRBV7-9 and TRBJ2-7, is as follows: DTGVSQNPRHKITKRGQNVTFRCDPISEHNRLYWYRQTLGQGPEFLTYFQNEAQLEKSRLLSDRFSAERPKGSFSTLEIQRTEQGDSAMYLCASSFSGAYEQYFGPGTRLTVT.

V gene TRBV7-9 combines with J gene TRBJ2-1, with TRBD2 as a possible D gene (6 bases). Germline loops: CDR1 SEHNR, CDR2 FQNEAQ (reference sequence). The CDR3 spans 14 residues. V was clipped by 5 bases and J by 9 bases, with 17 bases between them. This CDR3 is CASSPRVAAGEQFF. CDR3 nucleotide sequence: TGTGCCAGCAGCCCCAGGGTAGCGGCCGGTGAGCAGTTCTTC.

This clonotype has at least ten counts. CDR3 in amino acids: CSVSTGGSQETQYF. CDR3 coding DNA: TGCAGCGTTTCGACAGGGGGAAGCCAAGAGACCCAGTACTTC. This chain connects TRBV29-1 to TRBJ2-5, with 9 bases identical to TRBD1. J gave up 1 base and V 5 bases, and 5 bases lay outside the gene matches. This CDR3 spans 14 amino acids. Germline V gene data show CDR1 as SQVTM and CDR2 as ANQGSEA.

Ten or more counts support this clonotype. The chain carries TRBV24-1 and TRBJ1-2; no clear D gene. The CDR3 has 12 amino acids. The V gene's germline CDR1 is KGHDR and CDR2 SFDVKD. The germline V and J ends were trimmed by 2 bases and 5 bases, with 5 bases remaining between them. In nucleotides, the CDR3 is TGTGCCACCAGTGATTGGGGATATGGCTACACCTTC. This encodes CATSDWGYGYTF.

In this sample, this clonotype turned up many times. The chain recombines TRBV28 with TRBJ2-6; no clear D gene. CDR1 is MDHEN and CDR2 is SYDVKM in the germline V gene. V gave up 5 bases and J gave up 2 bases, with 7 bases separating them. The CDR3 sequence is 14 residues long. The CDR3 reads CASSSPPGANVLTF. In DNA, the CDR3 is TGTGCCAGCAGTAGTCCACCTGGGGCCAACGTCCTGACTTTC.

This clonotype was recorded at least ten times. The chain combines TRBV5-1 with TRBJ2-3; a weak D match, TRBD1 (5 bases). Germline V gives CDR1 SGHRS, CDR2 YFSETQ. Trimming left V 4 bases short and J 2 bases short, with 20 bases between. The CDR3 totals 17 residues. Written as DNA, the CDR3 is TGCGCCAGCAGCGTGGGGCAGGGAAAGACAATCACAGATACGCAGTATTTT. As protein: CASSVGQGKTITDTQYF.

This clonotype was recorded at least ten times. This chain links TRBV29-1 with TRBJ1-5; D is undetermined. Germline values: CDR1 SQVTM, CDR2 ANQGSEA. The ends were cut back, 2 bases at V and 2 bases at J, with 7 bases in the middle. The CDR3 length is 13 residues. CDR3 protein: CSVESGRNQPQHF. CDR3 bases: TGCAGCGTTGAATCCGGACGCAATCAGCCCCAGCATTTT.

This clonotype has more than one count but fewer than ten. The chain employs TRBV19 and TRBJ2-7; D unresolved. With 1 base removed from V and 5 bases from J, the gap between germline ends came to 9 bases. Germline-derived CDR1 and CDR2 are LNHDA and SQIVND (reference sequence). This CDR3 spans 13 amino acids. The CDR3 is CASSIGGLDEQYF. CDR3 DNA sequence: TGTGCCAGTAGTATAGGGGGATTGGACGAGCAGTACTTC.

The genes are TRBV27 and TRBJ2-4; weak D call: TRBD1 (6 bases). Germline-derived CDR1 and CDR2 are MNHEY and SMNVEV (reference sequence). Trimming cost V 8 bases and J 1 base, with 15 bases left between them. The CDR3 covers 15 residues. The CDR3 reads CASGEQGLAKNIQYF. The CDR3 region has the DNA TGTGCCAGCGGTGAACAGGGATTGGCCAAAAACATTCAGTACTTC.

This clonotype was detected many times. The chain joins TRBV18 to TRBJ1-6; D possibly corresponds to TRBD1 (6 bases). Trimming pared 1 base from V and 8 bases from J, leaving 15 bases between. This CDR3 is 16 amino acids long. Per germline, CDR1 KGHSH and CDR2 LQKENI. The CDR3 region has the DNA TGTGCCAGCTCACCACGTAGCGCAGAGGGGGATTCACCCCTCCACTTT. This encodes CASSPRSAEGDSPLHF.

The sample holds many counts of this clonotype. The chain uses TRBV11-1 and TRBJ2-1, with 10 bases aligning to TRBD1. The CDR3 sequence is 14 residues long. V shed 4 bases and J 8 bases; nucleotides not matched to a gene: 5. CDR1 and CDR2 (germline): SGHAT, FQDESV (reference sequence). As DNA, the CDR3 is TGTGCCAGCAGCTCCAGACAGGGGGCTGATGAGCAGTTCTTC. Encoded protein: CASSSRQGADEQFF. Full variable domain (missing parts from reference TRBV11-1 and TRBJ2-1): EAEVAQSPRYKITEKSQAVAFWCDPISGHATLYWYRQILGQGPELLVQFQDESVVDDSQLPKDRFSAERLKGVDSTLKIQPAELGDSAMYLCASSSRQGADEQFFGPGTRLTVL.